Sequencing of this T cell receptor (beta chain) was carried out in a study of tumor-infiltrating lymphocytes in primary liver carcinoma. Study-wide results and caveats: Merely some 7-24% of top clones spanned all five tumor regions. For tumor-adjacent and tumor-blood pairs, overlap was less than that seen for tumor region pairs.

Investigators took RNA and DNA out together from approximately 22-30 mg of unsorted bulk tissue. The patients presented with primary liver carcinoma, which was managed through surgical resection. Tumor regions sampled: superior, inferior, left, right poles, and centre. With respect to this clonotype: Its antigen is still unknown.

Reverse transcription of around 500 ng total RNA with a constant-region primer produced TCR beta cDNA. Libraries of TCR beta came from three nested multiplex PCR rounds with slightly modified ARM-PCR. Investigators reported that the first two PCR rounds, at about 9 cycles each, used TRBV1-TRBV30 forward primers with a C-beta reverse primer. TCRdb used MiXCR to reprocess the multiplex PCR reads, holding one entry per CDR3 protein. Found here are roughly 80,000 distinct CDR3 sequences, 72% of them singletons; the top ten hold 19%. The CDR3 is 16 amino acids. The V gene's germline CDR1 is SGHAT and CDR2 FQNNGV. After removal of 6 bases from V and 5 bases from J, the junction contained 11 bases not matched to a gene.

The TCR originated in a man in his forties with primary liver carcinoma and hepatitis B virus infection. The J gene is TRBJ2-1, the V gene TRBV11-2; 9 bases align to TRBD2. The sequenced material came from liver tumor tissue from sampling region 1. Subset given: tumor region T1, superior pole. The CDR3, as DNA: TGTGCCAGCAGGATGGTAGCGGGAGAAGTTGACAATGAGCAGTTCTTC. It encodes CASRMVAGEVDNEQFF.